Below, 9 T cell receptor beta chains from the same sample are listed, as sequenced in a study of T cell responses to AZD1222 COVID-19 vaccine. Here immunoSEQ multiplex PCR was the method, and the copy in TCRdb shows in-frame clones only, minus some. The profile shows around 140,000 clones, 75% to 95% of them singletons. The sample was peripheral blood, taken 28 days after the second AZD1222 dose. The receptors shown here come from an adult who received the AZD1222 COVID-19 vaccine.

The V call is TRBV11-2, the J call TRBJ2-2, with a tentative D call TRBD1 (5 bases). CDR3 length: 15 residues. The V end was cut by 1 base, the J end by 4 bases, with 10 bases between. CDR1 and CDR2 (germline): SGHAT, FQNNGV. CDR3 residues: CASSLASRVTGELFF. CDR3 nucleotide sequence: TGTGCCAGCAGCTTAGCAAGCAGGGTCACCGGGGAGCTGTTTTTT.

The J gene is TRBJ1-2, the V gene TRBV2; 9 bases map to TRBD1. Germline CDR1 reads SNHLY; CDR2 reads FYNNEI. V lost 4 bases to trimming and J lost 6 bases; unmatched junction nucleotides: 6. The CDR3 is 14 amino acids. The CDR3 DNA follows: TGTGCCAGCAGTGTAGAACAGGGGGCGAATGGCTACACCTTC. Protein sequence: CASSVEQGANGYTF.

The V and J genes are TRBV28 and TRBJ2-5; weak D call: TRBD1 (6 bases). CDR1 and CDR2 (germline): MDHEN, SYDVKM. The CDR3 is made up of 14 amino acids. Trimming took off 3 bases at V and 4 bases at J, with 12 bases between the two ends. The CDR3 bases are TGTGCCAGCAGTTTCTACAGGGACGGAGAGACCCAGTACTTC. Translated, it gives CASSFYRDGETQYF. Supplemented by reference TRBV28 and TRBJ2-5, the full variable domain reads DVKVTQSSRYLVKRTGEKVFLECVQDMDHENMFWYRQDPGLGLRLIYFSYDVKMKEKGDIPEGYSVSREKKERFSLILESASTNQTSMYLCASSFYRDGETQYFGPGTRLLVL.

The chain joins TRBV12-3 or TRBV12-4 to TRBJ2-1, with TRBD2 matching over 8 bases. The CDR3 contains 13 residues. The ends lost 7 bases at V and 9 bases at J; junction bases unmatched: 8. CDR3 DNA: TGTGCCAGCATCGGGAGGGGGGTTCGTGAGCAGTTCTTC. Protein: CASIGRGVREQFF.

This sequence joins TRBV5-1 and TRBJ2-1; D is possibly TRBD2 (5 bases). CDR3 length equals 15 residues. Looked up from germline, CDR1 is SGHRS and CDR2 is YFSETQ. V lost 2 bases and J lost 7, with 16 bases in between. CDR3 in amino acids: CASSFWGSSGNEQFF. DNA for the CDR3: TGCGCCAGCAGCTTTTGGGGTAGTTCGGGGAATGAGCAGTTCTTC.

The CDR3, as DNA: TGTGCCAGTAGTATGGGGGACAGGGGTGGAAACACCATATATTTT. Translation gives CASSMGDRGGNTIYF. The gene calls are TRBV19 and TRBJ1-3, with 10 bases matching TRBD1. The CDR3 spans 15 residues. V was pared by 3 bases and J by 3 bases, with 2 bases of the junction left unmatched. Germline V CDR1 and CDR2: LNHDA, SQIVND (reference sequence).

The rearrangement joins TRBV5-4 to TRBJ2-3, with TRBD1 matching over 10 bases. The CDR3 length is 14 residues. The V gene end was trimmed by 4 bases and the J gene end by 3 bases; junction bases not matched to a gene: 2. In germline, CDR1 is SGHNT, CDR2 YYREEE (reference sequence). The CDR3 loop is CASSRDRGTDTQYF. In DNA form, the CDR3 reads TGTGCCAGCAGCCGGGACAGGGGAACAGATACGCAGTATTTT.

V usage is TRBV7-2 and J usage is TRBJ2-3; 9 bases agree with TRBD2. Per the germline V gene, CDR1 is SGHTA and CDR2 is FQGNSA. The CDR3 runs to 16 residues. V trimming: 1 base; J trimming: 0 bases; junction bases outside the gene matches: 2. The DNA of the CDR3 is TGTGCCAGCAGCTTAGGTCTAGCGGGGAGCACAGATACGCAGTATTTT. Encoded protein: CASSLGLAGSTDTQYF. The whole variable domain, remainder taken from reference TRBV7-2 and TRBJ2-3, is GAGVSQSPSNKVTEKGKDVELRCDPISGHTALYWYRQSLGQGLEFLIYFQGNSAPDKSGLPSDRFSAERTGGSVSTLTIQRTQQEDSAVYLCASSLGLAGSTDTQYFGPGTRLTVL.

This rearrangement joins TRBV18 to TRBJ2-1, with TRBD2 matching 9 bases. The CDR3 runs to 20 residues. V lost 3 bases, J lost 0 bases, and 15 bases stayed unmatched. Germline values: CDR1 KGHSH, CDR2 LQKENI. CDR3 nucleotides: TGTGCCAGCTCACCGCGGGGTAGCGGGAGTACTTTGAGCTCCTACAATGAGCAGTTCTTC. This codes for CASSPRGSGSTLSSYNEQFF.